The TCR beta chain described here comes from a study of blood T cell repertoires in COVID-19. Study-level information: The United States, Italy and Spain supplied acute and convalescent COVID-19 samples. Sample material is recorded as cDNA or gDNA derived from T cells, B-cell-depleted T cells, or PBMCs.

Germline V gene data show CDR1 as SGHRS and CDR2 as YFSETQ. The V end was cut by 4 bases, the J end by 0 bases, with 18 bases between. CDR3 size: 17 residues. This clone occurred once. In the original workflow: From reference gene primer amplification, estimates of nucleated cell counts were derived. This table comes from immunoSEQ multiplex PCR, and its TCRdb copy is limited to in-frame clones, with some not included. D and trimming were read from the DNA, whereas the V and J calls and clone size are those reported in that table. The table lists 150,000 to 200,000 clones, roughly 73% of them singletons, with 2.5% to 3.5% in the top ten.

Sequencing was carried out using peripheral blood. The chain uses TRBV5-1 and TRBJ2-3; a possible D gene is TRBD1 (5 bases). The TCR was taken from a man in his 70s with acute or convalescent COVID-19. CDR3 amino acids: CASSRGGGGTSTDTQYF. The CDR3 coding sequence is TGCGCCAGCAGCAGGGGTGGCGGCGGTACTAGCACAGATACGCAGTATTTT.